This TCR beta chain was sequenced during a study of OX40 agonist ivuxolimab in advanced cancers. A word on this clone: Its antigen remains unidentified.

Repertoires were generated with immunoSEQ multiplex PCR, while TCRdb's copy carries only in-frame clones and drops some. The sample yields more than 50,000 clones, almost 95% seen once. The study's findings and limits: Both CD4+ and CD8+ T cell populations in blood had undergone clonal expansion by week 6 at 0.1 to 3.0 mg/kg.

The material sequenced was CD4+ or CD8+ T cells sorted from blood, taken in a trial of the OX40 agonist ivuxolimab. The TCR sequence derives from an adult with an advanced solid tumor such as melanoma, head and neck, liver or kidney cancer.

The CDR3 DNA reads as TGCGCCAGCAGCTCGAGGGGAGCCTCTGGAAACACCATATATTTT. Its translation is CASSSRGASGNTIYF. The V gene is TRBV5-1, the J gene TRBJ1-3; D is possibly TRBD1 (5 bases). V was cut by 3 bases and J by 0 bases, with 10 bases left in between. The CDR3 contains 15 residues. Germline V CDR1 and CDR2: SGHRS, YFSETQ. Complete variable domain (other parts from reference TRBV5-1 and TRBJ1-3): KAGVTQTPRYLIKTRGQQVTLSCSPISGHRSVSWYQQTPGQGLQFLFEYFSETQRNKGNFPGRFSGRQFSNSRSEMNVSTLELGDSALYLCASSSRGASGNTIYFGEGSWLTVV.